The 19 T cell receptor beta chains below all came from one sample that was sequenced in a study of graft-versus-host responses after intestinal transplantation. No antigen has been assigned to these receptors. The protocol was immunoSEQ multiplex PCR, while the TCRdb copy is restricted to in-frame clones and leaves out a portion. Found here are more than 65,000 clones, less than 95% of them singletons; the top ten hold about 0.4%. Material: unstimulated CD8+ T cells sorted from spleen or lymph node cells, obtained before transplant. The receptors come from a human donor who was the organ donor for an intestinal transplant.

V usage is TRBV7-6 and J usage is TRBJ2-3, with 8 bases identical to TRBD2. The CDR3 is 15 amino acids. Germline V gene data show CDR1 as SGHVS and CDR2 as FNYEAQ. After removal of 4 bases from V and 2 bases from J, the junction contained 5 bases not matched to a gene. In nucleotides, the CDR3 is TGTGCCAGCAGCTCTACTAGCGGTCACACAGATACGCAGTATTTT. Its protein product is CASSSTSGHTDTQYF.

This chain uses TRBV9 with TRBJ2-4; 16 bases fit TRBD2. V was clipped by 3 bases and J by 1 base; unmatched bases: 4. This CDR3 region has 18 residues. Looked up from germline, CDR1 is SGDLS and CDR2 is YYNGEE. CDR3 sequence (DNA): TGTGCCAGCAGCGGCGGGACTAGCGGGGGGGCGGCCAAAAACATTCAGTACTTC. Protein product: CASSGGTSGGAAKNIQYF.

This clone appeared a few times. This chain joins TRBV7-9 and TRBJ2-7; a possible D gene is TRBD1 (5 bases). The CDR3 sequence is 14 residues long. Germline CDR1 SEHNR, CDR2 FQNEAQ (reference sequence). Trimming pared 7 bases from V and 3 bases from J, leaving 16 bases between. Here the CDR3 reads CASNSDDSFYEQYF. The CDR3 bases are TGTGCCAGCAACAGTGACGACAGTTTCTACGAGCAGTACTTC.

This chain links TRBV6-4 with TRBJ1-2, with D possibly being TRBD1 (6 bases). The V end was cut by 3 bases, the J end by 3 bases, with 8 bases between. CDR3 length: 13 amino acids. The V gene's germline CDR1 is MRHNA and CDR2 SNTAGT. Written as DNA, the CDR3 is TGTGCCAGCAGTGAGGACAGACACTATGGCTACACCTTC. Its translation is CASSEDRHYGYTF.

This sequence joins TRBV2 and TRBJ1-5, with TRBD1 as a possible D gene (5 bases). Trimming took off 2 bases at V and 8 bases at J, with 13 bases between the two ends. Germline assignment: CDR1 SNHLY and CDR2 FYNNEI. CDR3 length: 14 residues. The CDR3 DNA sequence: TGTGCCAGCAGTGAATCAGGGCGGGGGGAGCCCCAGCATTTT. Amino acid sequence: CASSESGRGEPQHF.

This chain connects TRBV10-3 to TRBJ2-7, with D perhaps matching TRBD1 (6 bases). Trimming shortened V by 7 bases and J by 1 base, and 14 bases separated the two germline ends. This CDR3 has 14 residues. Per the germline V gene, CDR1 is ENHRY and CDR2 is SYGVKD. CDR3 bases: TGTGCCATCAACAGGGAAGGGGAATCCTACGAGCAGTACTTC. Its translation: CAINREGESYEQYF.

The chain has TRBV19 and TRBJ2-5; 10 positions match TRBD2. The CDR3 covers 16 residues. Germline CDR1 LNHDA, CDR2 SQIVND (reference sequence). V shed 3 bases and J 4 bases; nucleotides not matched to a gene: 8. Here the CDR3 DNA reads TGTGCCAGTAGTATCTTCGGGTCTAGCGGGGGAGAGACCCAGTACTTC. Translated, it gives CASSIFGSSGGETQYF.

This chain uses TRBV18 with TRBJ2-5, with D maybe TRBD1 (6 bases). The CDR3 is 14 amino acids. The V gene lost 6 bases and the J gene lost 1 base, with 12 bases spanning the gap. Per germline, CDR1 KGHSH and CDR2 LQKENI. CDR3 nucleotide sequence: TGTGCCAGCTCGTACCGGGACACCCAAGAGACCCAGTACTTC. It is translated as CASSYRDTQETQYF.

CDR3 protein: CASSSGQGGDEQYF. DNA for the CDR3: TGCGCCAGCAGCTCAGGACAGGGAGGGGACGAGCAGTACTTC. This chain connects TRBV5-1 to TRBJ2-7, with a weak D call TRBD1 (8 bases). The CDR3 is 14 amino acids. CDR1 is SGHRS and CDR2 is YFSETQ in the germline V gene. V dropped 3 bases and J dropped 5 bases, with 15 bases sitting between them.

The chain is built from TRBV4-3 and TRBJ2-7; 15 bases agree with TRBD2. CDR1 is LGHNA and CDR2 is YSLEER in the germline V gene. The CDR3 sequence is 18 residues long. J was trimmed by 7 bases and V by 4 bases; bases with no gene match: 14. This chain's CDR3 is CASSPRTSGGAGLREQYF. CDR3 in DNA: TGCGCCAGCAGCCCTAGGACTAGCGGGGGGGCGGGTTTGAGGGAGCAGTACTTC.

The gene calls are TRBV4-1 and TRBJ2-1, with 8 bases that match TRBD2. This CDR3 spans 17 amino acids. Germline lookup yields CDR1 MGHRA and CDR2 YSYEKL. The junction had 13 bases not matched to a gene; V was cut back by 3 bases and J by 6 bases. For the CDR3, the DNA is TGCGCCAGCAGCCATAGGGATTCGCGGGGGGATATCAATGAGCAGTTCTTC. Its protein is CASSHRDSRGDINEQFF.

This chain connects TRBV7-3 to TRBJ2-2; D unresolved. CDR1 is SGHTA and CDR2 is FQGTGA in the germline V gene. This CDR3 has 14 residues. V shed 6 bases and J shed 2 bases, with 10 bases lying between them. The CDR3 region has the DNA TGTGCCAGCAGTTTTCTAGGAAACACCGGGGAGCTGTTTTTT. It specifies CASSFLGNTGELFF.

The chain couples TRBV6-5 to TRBJ2-1, with 9 bases that match TRBD1. Trimming took 5 bases from V and 6 from J; bases not matched to a gene: 8. The CDR3 has 15 residues. The V gene's germline CDR1 is MNHEY and CDR2 SVGAGI. Here the CDR3 DNA reads TGTGCCAGCAGTACGACAGGGGGAGTTCTCAATGAGCAGTTCTTC. Translation: CASSTTGGVLNEQFF.

CDR3 in DNA: TGCGCCAGCAGCCAAGATGGAGCGGGGGTAGTGGAGACCCAGTACTTC. It codes for CASSQDGAGVVETQYF. V and J are TRBV4-1 and TRBJ2-5; 8 nucleotides line up with TRBD2. Germline V gene sequence: CDR1 MGHRA, CDR2 YSYEKL. The J segment lost 5 bases and the V segment lost 0 bases, leaving 8 bases of the junction unmatched. The CDR3 runs 16 residues.

This chain links TRBV27 with TRBJ2-1; weak D call: TRBD2 (6 bases). V was pared by 2 bases and J by 0 bases, with 8 bases between. The CDR3 length is 15 residues. The germline V gene encodes CDR1 MNHEY and CDR2 SMNVEV (reference sequence). For the CDR3, the DNA is TGTGCCAGCAGTTTAGCGGGGTTCTCCTACAATGAGCAGTTCTTC. Translating it yields CASSLAGFSYNEQFF.

The gene calls are TRBV19 and TRBJ2-3; 8 bases match TRBD2. V trimming: 3 bases; J trimming: 8 bases; junction bases outside the gene matches: 10. In germline, CDR1 is LNHDA, CDR2 SQIVND (reference sequence). The CDR3 length is 15 residues. The CDR3 is CASSILGLASGTQYF. The CDR3 DNA is TGTGCCAGTAGTATTCTCGGACTAGCCTCCGGTACGCAGTATTTT.

The chain combines TRBV4-1 with TRBJ2-3; no firm D call. The ends were cut back, 3 bases at V and 3 bases at J, with 4 bases in the middle. This CDR3 contains 12 residues. Germline loops: CDR1 MGHRA, CDR2 YSYEKL. This CDR3 is CASSQSTDTQYF. CDR3 nucleotide sequence: TGCGCCAGCAGCCAGAGTACAGATACGCAGTATTTT.

This sequence joins TRBV5-1 and TRBJ2-1; the match to TRBD2 covers 13 bases. CDR1 is SGHRS, CDR2 YFSETQ, per germline. Losses at the gene ends were 4 bases for V and 10 bases for J; bases not matched to a gene: 14. This CDR3 is 17 amino acids long. CDR3 DNA sequence: TGCGCCAGCAGCCCGGAGACCGGGACTAGCGGGGTTTGGGAGCAGTTCTTC. Translated, it gives CASSPETGTSGVWEQFF.

This chain joins TRBV6-5 and TRBJ2-7; D uncertain. In germline, CDR1 is MNHEY, CDR2 SVGAGI. This CDR3 has 14 amino acids. V lost 0 bases, J lost 6 bases, and 12 bases lay in between. CDR3 region: CASSYSDGYGEQYF. The CDR3 bases are TGTGCCAGCAGTTACTCTGACGGGTACGGCGAGCAGTACTTC.